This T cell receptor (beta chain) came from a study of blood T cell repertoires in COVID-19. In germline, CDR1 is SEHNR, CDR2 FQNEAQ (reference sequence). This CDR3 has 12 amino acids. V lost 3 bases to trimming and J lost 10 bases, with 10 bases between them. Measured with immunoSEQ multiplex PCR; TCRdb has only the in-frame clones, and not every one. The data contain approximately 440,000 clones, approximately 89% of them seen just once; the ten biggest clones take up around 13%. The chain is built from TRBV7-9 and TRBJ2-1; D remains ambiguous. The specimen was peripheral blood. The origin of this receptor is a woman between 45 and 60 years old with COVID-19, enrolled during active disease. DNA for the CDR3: TGTGCCAGCAGCTTTGCCCCGCGCGAGCAGTTCTTC. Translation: CASSFAPREQFF.